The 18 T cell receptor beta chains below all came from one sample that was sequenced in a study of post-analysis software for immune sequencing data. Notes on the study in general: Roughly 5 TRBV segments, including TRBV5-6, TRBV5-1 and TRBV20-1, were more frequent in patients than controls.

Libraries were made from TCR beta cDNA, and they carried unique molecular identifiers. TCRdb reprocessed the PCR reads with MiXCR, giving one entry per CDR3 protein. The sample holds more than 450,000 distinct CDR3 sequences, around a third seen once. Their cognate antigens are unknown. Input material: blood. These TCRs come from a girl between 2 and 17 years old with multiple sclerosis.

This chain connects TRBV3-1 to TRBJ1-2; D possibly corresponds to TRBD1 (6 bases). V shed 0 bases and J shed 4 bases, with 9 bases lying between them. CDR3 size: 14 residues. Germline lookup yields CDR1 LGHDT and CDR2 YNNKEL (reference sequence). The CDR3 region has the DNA TGTGCCAGCAGCCAAGAATCGGACAGCTATGGCTACACCTTC. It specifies CASSQESDSYGYTF.

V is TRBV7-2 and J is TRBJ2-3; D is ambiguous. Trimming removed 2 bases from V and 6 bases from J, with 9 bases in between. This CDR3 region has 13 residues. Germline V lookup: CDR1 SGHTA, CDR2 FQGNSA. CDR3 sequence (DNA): TGTGCCAGCAGCTTATCTGGGCACGATACGCAGTATTTT. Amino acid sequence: CASSLSGHDTQYF. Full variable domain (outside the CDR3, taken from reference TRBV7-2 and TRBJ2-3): GAGVSQSPSNKVTEKGKDVELRCDPISGHTALYWYRQSLGQGLEFLIYFQGNSAPDKSGLPSDRFSAERTGGSVSTLTIQRTQQEDSAVYLCASSLSGHDTQYFGPGTRLTVL.

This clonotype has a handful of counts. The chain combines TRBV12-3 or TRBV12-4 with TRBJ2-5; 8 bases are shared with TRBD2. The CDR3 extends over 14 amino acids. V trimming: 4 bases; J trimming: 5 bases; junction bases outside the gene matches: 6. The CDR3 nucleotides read TGTGCCAGCAGTTCTCAGGGACTAGATGAGACCCAGTACTTC. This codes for CASSSQGLDETQYF.

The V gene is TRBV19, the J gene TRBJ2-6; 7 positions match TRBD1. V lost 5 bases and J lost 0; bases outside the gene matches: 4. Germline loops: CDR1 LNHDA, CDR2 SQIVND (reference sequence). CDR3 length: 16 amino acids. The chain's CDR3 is CASSADRDSGANVLTF. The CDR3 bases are TGTGCCAGTAGTGCCGACAGGGACTCTGGGGCCAACGTCCTGACTTTC.

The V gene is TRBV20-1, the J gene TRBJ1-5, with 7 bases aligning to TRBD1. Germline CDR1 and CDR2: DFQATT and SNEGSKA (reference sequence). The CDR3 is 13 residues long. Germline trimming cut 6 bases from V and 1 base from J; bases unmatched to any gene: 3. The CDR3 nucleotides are TGCAGTGCCGAGACAGGGAGCAATCAGCCCCAGCATTTT. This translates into CSAETGSNQPQHF.

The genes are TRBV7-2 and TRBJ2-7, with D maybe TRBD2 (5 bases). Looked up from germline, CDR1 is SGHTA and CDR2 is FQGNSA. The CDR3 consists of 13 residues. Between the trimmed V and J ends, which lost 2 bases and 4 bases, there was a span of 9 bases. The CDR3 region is CASSLFGGYEQYF. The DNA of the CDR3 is TGTGCCAGCAGCTTATTTGGAGGTTACGAGCAGTACTTC.

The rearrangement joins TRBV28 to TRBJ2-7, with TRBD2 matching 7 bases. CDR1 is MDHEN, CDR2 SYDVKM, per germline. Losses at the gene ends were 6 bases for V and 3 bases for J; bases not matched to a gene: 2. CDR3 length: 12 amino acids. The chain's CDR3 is CASRSSGYEQYF. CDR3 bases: TGTGCCAGCAGATCTAGCGGCTACGAGCAGTACTTC.

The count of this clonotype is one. CDR3 in amino acids: CASSPPLGITEAFF. The CDR3 DNA sequence: TGTGCCAGCAGCCCTCCTCTCGGGATCACTGAAGCTTTCTTT. The J gene is TRBJ1-1, the V gene TRBV14; D remains unclear. CDR3 length equals 14 residues. V was shortened by 4 bases and J by 4 bases, with 13 bases between the two germline ends. From germline, CDR1 is SGHDN and CDR2 FVKESK.

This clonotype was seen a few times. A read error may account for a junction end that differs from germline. The CDR3 nucleotides read TGTGCCAGCAGCCCCACCGGGGGGGAGGTCTCCAACGAGCAGTACTTC. Translation gives CASSPTGGEVSNEQYF. The chain employs TRBV7-9 and TRBJ2-7, with 8 bases fitting TRBD2. Germline V gives CDR1 SEHNR, CDR2 FQNEAQ (reference sequence). CDR3 length: 16 residues.

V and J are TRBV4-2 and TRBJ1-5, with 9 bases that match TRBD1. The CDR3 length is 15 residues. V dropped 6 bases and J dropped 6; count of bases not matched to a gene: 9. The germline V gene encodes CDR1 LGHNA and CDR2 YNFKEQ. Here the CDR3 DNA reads TGTGCCAGCAGTCCACGGACAGGGGATTTTCAGCCCCAGCATTTT. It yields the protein CASSPRTGDFQPQHF.

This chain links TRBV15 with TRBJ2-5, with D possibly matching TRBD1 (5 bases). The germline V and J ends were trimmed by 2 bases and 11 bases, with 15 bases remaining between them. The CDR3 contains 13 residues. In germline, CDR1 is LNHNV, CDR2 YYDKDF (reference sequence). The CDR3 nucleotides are TGTGCCACCAGCAGATCTGACAGTTCTGTGCAGTACTTC. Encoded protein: CATSRSDSSVQYF.

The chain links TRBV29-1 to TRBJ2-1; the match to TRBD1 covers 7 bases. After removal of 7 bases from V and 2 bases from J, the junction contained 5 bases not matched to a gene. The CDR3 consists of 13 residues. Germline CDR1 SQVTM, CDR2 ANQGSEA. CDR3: CSGYRGTYNEQFF. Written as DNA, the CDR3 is TGCAGCGGTTACAGGGGTACCTACAATGAGCAGTTCTTC.

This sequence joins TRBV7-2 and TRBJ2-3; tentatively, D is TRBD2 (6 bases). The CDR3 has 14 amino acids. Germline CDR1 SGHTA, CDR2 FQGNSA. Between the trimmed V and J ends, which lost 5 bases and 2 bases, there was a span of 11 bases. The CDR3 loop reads CASSPGLHTDTQYF. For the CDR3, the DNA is TGTGCCAGCAGCCCGGGACTCCACACAGATACGCAGTATTTT.

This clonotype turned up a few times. The CDR3 coding sequence is TGTGCCAGCATTGGACAGCTGTCTGGGGCCAACGTCCTGACTTTC. It translates to CASIGQLSGANVLTF. V and J are TRBV6-1 and TRBJ2-6; D is possibly TRBD1 (6 bases). V was trimmed by 7 bases and J by 1 base, leaving 11 bases between them. The CDR3 sequence is 15 residues long. Germline CDR1 MNHNS, CDR2 SASEGT.

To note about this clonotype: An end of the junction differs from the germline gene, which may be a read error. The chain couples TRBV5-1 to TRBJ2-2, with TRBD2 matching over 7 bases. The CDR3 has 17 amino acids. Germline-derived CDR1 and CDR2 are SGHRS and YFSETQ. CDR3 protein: CASSLAWAGEDTGELFF. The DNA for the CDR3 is TGCGCCAGCAGTTTGGCATGGGCGGGGGAAGACACCGGGGAGCTGTTTTTT.

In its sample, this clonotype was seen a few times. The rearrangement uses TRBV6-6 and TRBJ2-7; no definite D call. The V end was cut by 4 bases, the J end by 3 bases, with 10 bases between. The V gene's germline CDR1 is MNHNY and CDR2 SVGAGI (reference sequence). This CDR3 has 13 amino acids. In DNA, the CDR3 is TGTGCCAGCAGTTCCCCCGCCGGCTACGAGCAGTACTTC. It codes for CASSSPAGYEQYF.

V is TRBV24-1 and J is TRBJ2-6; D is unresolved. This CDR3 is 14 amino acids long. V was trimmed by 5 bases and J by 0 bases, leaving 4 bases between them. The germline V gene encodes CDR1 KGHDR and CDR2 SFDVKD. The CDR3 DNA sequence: TGTGCCACCAGTGTAGGCTCTGGGGCCAACGTCCTGACTTTC. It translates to CATSVGSGANVLTF.

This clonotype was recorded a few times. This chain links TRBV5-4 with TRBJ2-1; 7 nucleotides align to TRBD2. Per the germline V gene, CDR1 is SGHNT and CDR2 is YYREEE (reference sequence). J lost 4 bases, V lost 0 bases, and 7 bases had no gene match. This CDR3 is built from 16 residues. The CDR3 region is CASSLDQGLKYNEQFF. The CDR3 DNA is TGTGCCAGCAGCTTGGACCAGGGACTAAAATACAATGAGCAGTTCTTC.